Below, one T cell receptor (beta chain) is given with its context. This specimen belongs to a study of blood T cell repertoires in COVID-19. Across the study: COVID-19 samples from acute and convalescent phases originated in the United States, Italy and Spain. The analysed material was cDNA or gDNA that came from T cells, B-cell-depleted T cells, or PBMCs.

This CDR3 is built from 14 residues. V lost 4 bases and J 4 bases, leaving 13 bases between the germline ends. In germline, CDR1 is SNHLY, CDR2 FYNNEI. In the source study's methods: Scientists estimated how many nucleated cells there were by amplifying reference gene primers. Sequencing used immunoSEQ multiplex PCR; TCRdb keeps in-frame clones, though not all of them. The DNA gave D and trimming, while V, J and clone size come from that table. The sample yields approximately 200,000 clones, around 84% seen once. The source material was peripheral blood. This TCR came from a man over 45 who had recovered from COVID-19. The chain uses TRBV2 and TRBJ1-1; TRBD1 might be the D (6 bases). The CDR3 DNA reads as TGTGCCAGCAGTGGAAGACAGGCAGGCACTGAAGCTTTCTTT. It encodes CASSGRQAGTEAFF.